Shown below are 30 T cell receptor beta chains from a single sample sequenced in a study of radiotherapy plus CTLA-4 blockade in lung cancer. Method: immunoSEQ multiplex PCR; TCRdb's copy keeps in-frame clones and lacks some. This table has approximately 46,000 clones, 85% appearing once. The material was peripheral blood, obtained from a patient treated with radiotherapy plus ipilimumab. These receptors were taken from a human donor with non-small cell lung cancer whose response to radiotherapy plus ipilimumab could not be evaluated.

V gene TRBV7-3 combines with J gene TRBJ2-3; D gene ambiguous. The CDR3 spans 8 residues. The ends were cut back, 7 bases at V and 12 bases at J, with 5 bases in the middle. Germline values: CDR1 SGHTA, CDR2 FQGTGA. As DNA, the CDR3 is TGTGCCAGCACCATCCAGTATTTT. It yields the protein CASTIQYF. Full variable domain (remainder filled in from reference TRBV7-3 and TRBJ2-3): GAGVSQTPSNKVTEKGKYVELRCDPISGHTALYWYRQSLGQGPEFLIYFQGTGAADDSGLPNDRFFAVRPEGSVSTLKIQRTERGDSAVYLCASTIQYFGPGTRLTVL.

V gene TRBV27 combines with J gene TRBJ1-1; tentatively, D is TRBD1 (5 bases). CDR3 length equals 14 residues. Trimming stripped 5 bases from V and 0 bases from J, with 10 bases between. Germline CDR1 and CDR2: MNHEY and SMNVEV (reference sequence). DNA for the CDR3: TGTGCCAGCAGTCAGGACATCATGAACACTGAAGCTTTCTTT. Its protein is CASSQDIMNTEAFF.

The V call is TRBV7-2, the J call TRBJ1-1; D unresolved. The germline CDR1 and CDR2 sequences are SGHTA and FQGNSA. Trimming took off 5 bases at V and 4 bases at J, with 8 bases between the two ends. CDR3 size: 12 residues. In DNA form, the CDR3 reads TGTGCCAGCAGCCCCCGGGGCACTGAAGCTTTCTTT. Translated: CASSPRGTEAFF.

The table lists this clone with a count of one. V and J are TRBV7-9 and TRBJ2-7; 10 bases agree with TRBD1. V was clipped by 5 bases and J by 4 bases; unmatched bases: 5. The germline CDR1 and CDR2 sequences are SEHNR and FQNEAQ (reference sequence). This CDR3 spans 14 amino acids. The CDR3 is CASSQGQGQYEQYF. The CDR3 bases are TGTGCCAGCAGCCAGGGACAGGGGCAGTACGAGCAGTACTTC.

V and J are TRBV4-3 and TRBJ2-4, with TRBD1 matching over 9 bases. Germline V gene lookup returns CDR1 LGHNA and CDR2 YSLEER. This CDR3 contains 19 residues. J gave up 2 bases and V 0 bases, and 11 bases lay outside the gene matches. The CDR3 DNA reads TGCGCCAGCAGCCAAGATCTCACTTGGGGACAGGGACCCAAAAACATTCAGTACTTC. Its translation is CASSQDLTWGQGPKNIQYF.

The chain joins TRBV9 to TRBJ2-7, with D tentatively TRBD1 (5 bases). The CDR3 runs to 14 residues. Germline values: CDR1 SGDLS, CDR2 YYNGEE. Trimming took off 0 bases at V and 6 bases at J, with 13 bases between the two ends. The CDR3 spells CASSVGDGAPEQYF. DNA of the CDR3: TGTGCCAGCAGCGTAGGTGATGGGGCTCCCGAGCAGTACTTC.

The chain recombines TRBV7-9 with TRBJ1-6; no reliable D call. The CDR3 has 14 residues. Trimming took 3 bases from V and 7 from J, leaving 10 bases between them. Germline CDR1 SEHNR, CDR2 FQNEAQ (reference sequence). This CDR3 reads CASSLSRANSPLHF. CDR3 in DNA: TGTGCCAGCAGCTTGTCCCGCGCCAATTCACCCCTCCACTTT.

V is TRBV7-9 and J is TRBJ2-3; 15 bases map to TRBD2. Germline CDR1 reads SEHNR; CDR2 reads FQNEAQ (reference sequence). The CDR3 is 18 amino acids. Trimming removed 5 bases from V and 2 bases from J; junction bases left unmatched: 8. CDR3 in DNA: TGTGCCAGCAGCAGAGGACTAGCGGGAGGGCGGGACACAGATACGCAGTATTTT. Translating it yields CASSRGLAGGRDTDTQYF. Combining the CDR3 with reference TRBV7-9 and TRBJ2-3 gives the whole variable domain DTGVSQNPRHKITKRGQNVTFRCDPISEHNRLYWYRQTLGQGPEFLTYFQNEAQLEKSRLLSDRFSAERPKGSFSTLEIQRTEQGDSAMYLCASSRGLAGGRDTDTQYFGPGTRLTVL.

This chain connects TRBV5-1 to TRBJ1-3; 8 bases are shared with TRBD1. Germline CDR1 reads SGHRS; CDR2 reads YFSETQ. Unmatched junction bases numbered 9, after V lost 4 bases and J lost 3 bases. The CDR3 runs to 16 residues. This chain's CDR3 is CASSANQGASGNTIYF. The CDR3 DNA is TGCGCCAGCAGCGCAAACCAGGGGGCCAGTGGAAACACCATATATTTT.

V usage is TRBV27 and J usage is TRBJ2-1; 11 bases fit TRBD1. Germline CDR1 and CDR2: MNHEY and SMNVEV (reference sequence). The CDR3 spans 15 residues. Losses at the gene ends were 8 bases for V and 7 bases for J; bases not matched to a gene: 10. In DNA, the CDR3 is TGTGCCAGCGCCACCGGGACAGGGGGAGTTAATGAGCAGTTCTTC. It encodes CASATGTGGVNEQFF.

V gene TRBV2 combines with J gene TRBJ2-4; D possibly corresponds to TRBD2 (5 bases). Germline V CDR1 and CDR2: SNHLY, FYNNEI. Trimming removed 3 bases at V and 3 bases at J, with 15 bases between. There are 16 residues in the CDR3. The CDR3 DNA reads TGTGCCAGCAGTGAGGGGTCCAAAGGGAGCAAAAACATTCAGTACTTC. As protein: CASSEGSKGSKNIQYF.

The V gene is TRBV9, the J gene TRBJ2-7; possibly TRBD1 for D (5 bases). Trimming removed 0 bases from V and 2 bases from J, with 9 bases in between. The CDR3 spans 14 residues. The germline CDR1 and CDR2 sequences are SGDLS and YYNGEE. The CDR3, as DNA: TGTGCCAGCAGCGTAGGGGGCGGCCCCTACGAGCAGTACTTC. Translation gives CASSVGGGPYEQYF.

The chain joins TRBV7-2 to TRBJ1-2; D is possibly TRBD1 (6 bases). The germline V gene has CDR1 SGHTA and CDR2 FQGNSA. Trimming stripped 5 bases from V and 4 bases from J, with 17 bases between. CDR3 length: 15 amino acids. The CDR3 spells CASSPTTGGLYGYTF. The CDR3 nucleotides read TGTGCCAGCAGCCCAACGACAGGAGGCCTCTATGGCTACACCTTC.

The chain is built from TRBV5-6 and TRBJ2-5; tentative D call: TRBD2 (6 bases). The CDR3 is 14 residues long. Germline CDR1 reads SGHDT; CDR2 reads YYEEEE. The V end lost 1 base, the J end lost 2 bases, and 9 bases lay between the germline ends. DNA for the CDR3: TGTGCCAGCAGCTTGCCCGGGGGTCAAGAGACCCAGTACTTC. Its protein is CASSLPGGQETQYF.

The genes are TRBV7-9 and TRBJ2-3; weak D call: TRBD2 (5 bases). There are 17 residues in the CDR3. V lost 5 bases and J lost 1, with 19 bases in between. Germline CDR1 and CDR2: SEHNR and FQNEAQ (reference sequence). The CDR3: CASSPRGGLAGTDTQYF. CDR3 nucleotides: TGTGCCAGCAGCCCCCGCGGCGGGCTAGCTGGCACAGATACGCAGTATTTT.

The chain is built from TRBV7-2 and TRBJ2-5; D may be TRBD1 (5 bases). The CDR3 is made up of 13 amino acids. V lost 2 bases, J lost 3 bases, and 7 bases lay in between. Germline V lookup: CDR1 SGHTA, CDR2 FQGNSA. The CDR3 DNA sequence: TGTGCCAGCAGCTTAATGACAGAAGAGACCCAGTACTTC. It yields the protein CASSLMTEETQYF.

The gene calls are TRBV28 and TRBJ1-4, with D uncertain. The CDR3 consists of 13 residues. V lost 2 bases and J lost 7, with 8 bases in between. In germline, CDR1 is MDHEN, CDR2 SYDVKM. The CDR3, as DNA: TGTGCCAGCAGTTTACGAGGTGGTGAAAAACTGTTTTTT. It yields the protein CASSLRGGEKLFF. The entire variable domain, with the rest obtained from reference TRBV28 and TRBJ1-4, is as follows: DVKVTQSSRYLVKRTGEKVFLECVQDMDHENMFWYRQDPGLGLRLIYFSYDVKMKEKGDIPEGYSVSREKKERFSLILESASTNQTSMYLCASSLRGGEKLFFGSGTQLSVL.

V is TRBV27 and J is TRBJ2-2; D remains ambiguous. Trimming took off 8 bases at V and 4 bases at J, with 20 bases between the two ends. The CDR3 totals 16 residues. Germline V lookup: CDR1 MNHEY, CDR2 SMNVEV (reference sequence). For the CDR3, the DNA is TGTGCCAGCCTCCCTGACGGGTTTCGCGGCACCGGGGAGCTGTTTTTT. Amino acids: CASLPDGFRGTGELFF.

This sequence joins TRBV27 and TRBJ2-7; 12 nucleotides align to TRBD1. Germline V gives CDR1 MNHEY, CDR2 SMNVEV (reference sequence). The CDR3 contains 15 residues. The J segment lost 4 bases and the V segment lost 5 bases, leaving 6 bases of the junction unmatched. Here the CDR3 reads CASSLGTGGGYEQYF. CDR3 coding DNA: TGTGCCAGCAGTCTTGGGACAGGGGGCGGTTACGAGCAGTACTTC.

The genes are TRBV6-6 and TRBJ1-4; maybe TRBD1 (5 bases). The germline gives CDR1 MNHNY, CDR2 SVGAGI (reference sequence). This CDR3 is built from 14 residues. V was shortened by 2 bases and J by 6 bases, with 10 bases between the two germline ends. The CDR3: CASSYAGVDEKLFF. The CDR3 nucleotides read TGTGCCAGCAGTTACGCGGGGGTGGATGAAAAACTGTTTTTT.

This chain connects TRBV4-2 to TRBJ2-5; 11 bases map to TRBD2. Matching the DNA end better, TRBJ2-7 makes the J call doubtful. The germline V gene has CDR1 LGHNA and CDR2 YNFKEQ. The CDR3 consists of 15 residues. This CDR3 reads CASSQVTSGRNEQYF. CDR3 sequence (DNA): TGTGCCAGCAGCCAAGTAACTAGCGGGAGAAACGAGCAGTACTTC.

The CDR3 DNA is TGCGCCAGCAGCCAAGTCCGGACAGCCGGGGTTCTCGGCTACACCTTC. Translation gives CASSQVRTAGVLGYTF. The chain carries TRBV4-1 and TRBJ1-2; tentatively, D is TRBD1 (6 bases). The V and J ends lost 1 base and 8 bases respectively, with 20 bases between them. Germline-derived CDR1 and CDR2 are MGHRA and YSYEKL. CDR3 length: 16 residues.

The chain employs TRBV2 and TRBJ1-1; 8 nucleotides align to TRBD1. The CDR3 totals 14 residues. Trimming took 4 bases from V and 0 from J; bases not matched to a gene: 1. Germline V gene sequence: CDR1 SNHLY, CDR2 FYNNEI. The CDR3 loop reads CASSGQGMNTEAFF. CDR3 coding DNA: TGTGCCAGCAGTGGACAGGGGATGAACACTGAAGCTTTCTTT.

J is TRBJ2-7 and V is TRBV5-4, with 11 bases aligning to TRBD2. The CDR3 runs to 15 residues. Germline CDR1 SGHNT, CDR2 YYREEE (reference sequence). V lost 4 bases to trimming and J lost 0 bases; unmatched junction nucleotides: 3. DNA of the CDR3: TGTGCCAGCAGCCACACTAGCGGGAGCTCCTACGAGCAGTACTTC. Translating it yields CASSHTSGSSYEQYF.

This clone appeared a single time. CDR3 bases: TGTGCCATCAGTTCGGGACAGGGAGAAAACACTGAAGCTTTCTTT. Its protein is CAISSGQGENTEAFF. The V and J genes are TRBV10-3 and TRBJ1-1; 9 bases are a match to TRBD1. CDR1 and CDR2 from the germline V gene are ENHRY and SYGVKD. The V segment lost 5 bases and the J segment 2 bases; nucleotides outside the gene matches: 6. CDR3 length equals 15 residues.

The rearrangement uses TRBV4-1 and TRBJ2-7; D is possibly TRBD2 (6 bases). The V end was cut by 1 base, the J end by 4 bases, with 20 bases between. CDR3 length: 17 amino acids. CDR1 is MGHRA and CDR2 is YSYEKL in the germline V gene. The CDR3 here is CASSQGAGTTLSYEQYF. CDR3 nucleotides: TGCGCCAGCAGCCAAGGAGCGGGTACGACCCTCTCATACGAGCAGTACTTC.

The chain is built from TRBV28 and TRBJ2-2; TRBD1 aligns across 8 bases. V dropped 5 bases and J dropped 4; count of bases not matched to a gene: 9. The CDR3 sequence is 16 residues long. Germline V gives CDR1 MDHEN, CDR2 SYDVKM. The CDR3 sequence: CASSQGDRFLTGELFF. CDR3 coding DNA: TGTGCCAGCAGTCAAGGGGACAGGTTCCTCACCGGGGAGCTGTTTTTT.

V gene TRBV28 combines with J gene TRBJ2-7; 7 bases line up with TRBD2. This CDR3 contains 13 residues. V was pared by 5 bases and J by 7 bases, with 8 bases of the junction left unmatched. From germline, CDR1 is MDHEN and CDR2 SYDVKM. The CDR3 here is CASSPGGLREQYF. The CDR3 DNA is TGTGCCAGCAGTCCGGGGGGTTTACGGGAGCAGTACTTC. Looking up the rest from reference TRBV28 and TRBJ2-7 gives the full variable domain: DVKVTQSSRYLVKRTGEKVFLECVQDMDHENMFWYRQDPGLGLRLIYFSYDVKMKEKGDIPEGYSVSREKKERFSLILESASTNQTSMYLCASSPGGLREQYFGPGTRLTVT.

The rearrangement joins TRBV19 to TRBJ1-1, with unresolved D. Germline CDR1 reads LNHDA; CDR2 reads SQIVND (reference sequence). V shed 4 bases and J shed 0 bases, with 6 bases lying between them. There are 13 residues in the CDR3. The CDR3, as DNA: TGTGCCAGTAGTAGGGAGTTGAACACTGAAGCTTTCTTT. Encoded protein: CASSRELNTEAFF. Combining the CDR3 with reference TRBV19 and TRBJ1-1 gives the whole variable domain DGGITQSPKYLFRKEGQNVTLSCEQNLNHDAMYWYRQDPGQGLRLIYYSQIVNDFQKGDIAEGYSVSREKKESFPLTVTSAQKNPTAFYLCASSRELNTEAFFGQGTRLTVV.

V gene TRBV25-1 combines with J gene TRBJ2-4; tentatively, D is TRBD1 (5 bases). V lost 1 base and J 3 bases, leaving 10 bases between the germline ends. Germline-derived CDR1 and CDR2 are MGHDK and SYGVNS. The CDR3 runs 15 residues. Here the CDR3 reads CASSESGWDKNIQYF. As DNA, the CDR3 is TGTGCCAGCAGTGAATCAGGGTGGGACAAAAACATTCAGTACTTC.